One and the same sample provided the 20 T cell receptor beta chains below, sequenced in a study of blood T cell repertoires in COVID-19. Repertoires were generated with immunoSEQ multiplex PCR, while TCRdb's copy carries only in-frame clones and drops some. This sample yields roughly 150,000 clones, of which about 81% are seen a single time; under 13% belongs to the top ten. Material for sequencing was peripheral blood. The receptors derive from a human donor in a cohort sampled during active COVID-19.

This chain uses TRBV28 with TRBJ2-7; D possibly corresponds to TRBD1 (6 bases). Looked up from germline, CDR1 is MDHEN and CDR2 is SYDVKM. This CDR3 has 17 residues. Between the trimmed V and J ends, which lost 1 base and 6 bases, there was a span of 22 bases. The CDR3 reads CASSLSAGNRVMSEQYF. The CDR3 DNA reads as TGTGCCAGCAGTTTATCGGCCGGGAACAGGGTGATGTCCGAGCAGTACTTC.

The chain is built from TRBV29-1 and TRBJ2-3, with D maybe TRBD2 (5 bases). Trimming shortened V by 3 bases and J by 0 bases, and 10 bases separated the two germline ends. This CDR3 comprises 14 residues. Germline CDR1 is SQVTM and CDR2 is ANQGSEA. CDR3 protein: CSVDGVSSTDTQYF. As DNA, the CDR3 is TGCAGCGTTGACGGGGTCTCTAGCACAGATACGCAGTATTTT.

This chain links TRBV30 with TRBJ2-3, with D possibly being TRBD1 (5 bases). Trimming took off 1 base at V and 3 bases at J, with 11 bases between the two ends. The CDR3 extends over 14 amino acids. Per the germline V gene, CDR1 is GTSNPN and CDR2 is SVGIG (reference sequence). CDR3: CAWSGGQGTDTQYF. CDR3 in DNA: TGTGCCTGGAGTGGTGGGCAGGGTACAGATACGCAGTATTTT.

The gene calls are TRBV4-3 and TRBJ1-6; D gene unclear. The CDR3 length is 16 residues. The germline gives CDR1 LGHNA, CDR2 YSLEER. The V and J ends lost 0 bases and 5 bases respectively, with 11 bases between them. In DNA, the CDR3 is TGCGCCAGCAGCCAAGAACGGAGCAGTAATAATTCACCCCTCCACTTT. It yields the protein CASSQERSSNNSPLHF.

This chain links TRBV24-1 with TRBJ2-5; 7 bases are a match to TRBD2. The CDR3 consists of 16 residues. V shed 4 bases, J shed 0 bases, and the junction held 7 bases outside the gene matches. Per germline, CDR1 KGHDR and CDR2 SFDVKD. Here the CDR3 DNA reads TGTGCCACCAGTGACCCCGTGGCGGGGGACCAAGAGACCCAGTACTTC. This translates into CATSDPVAGDQETQYF.

This chain connects TRBV6-5 to TRBJ1-2, with TRBD1 matching over 12 bases. The J segment lost 8 bases and the V segment lost 8 bases, leaving 6 bases of the junction unmatched. Germline loops: CDR1 MNHEY, CDR2 SVGAGI. The CDR3 length is 13 residues. Here the CDR3 reads CASSGQGALGYTF. Here the CDR3 DNA reads TGTGCCAGCTCGGGACAGGGGGCGCTCGGCTACACCTTC.

The V gene is TRBV11-3, the J gene TRBJ2-3; 7 bases match TRBD1. The CDR3 has 15 residues. Germline CDR1 is SGHNT and CDR2 is YENEEA. Unmatched junction bases numbered 8, after V lost 5 bases and J lost 3 bases. CDR3 sequence (DNA): TGTGCCAGCAGCCCCAACCCGGGACAGACAGATACGCAGTATTTT. It yields the protein CASSPNPGQTDTQYF.

A few counts support this clone. The chain employs TRBV27 and TRBJ2-7; D is possibly TRBD1 (7 bases). V was clipped by 5 bases and J by 3 bases, with 14 bases between them. This CDR3 contains 14 residues. The germline V gene encodes CDR1 MNHEY and CDR2 SMNVEV (reference sequence). The CDR3 loop is CASSPGGLFYEQYF. DNA for the CDR3: TGTGCCAGCAGTCCAGGGGGGCTTTTCTACGAGCAGTACTTC.

The CDR3 DNA reads as TGTGCCTGGAGACCTTTGACAGGTTTTAGCTCCTACGAGCAGTACTTC. It codes for CAWRPLTGFSSYEQYF. The genes are TRBV30 and TRBJ2-7; TRBD1 is a possible D gene (6 bases). Trimming removed 3 bases from V and 0 bases from J, with 18 bases in between. The CDR3 loop spans 16 amino acids. Germline CDR1 reads GTSNPN; CDR2 reads SVGIG (reference sequence).

The chain is built from TRBV14 and TRBJ2-5; 8 nucleotides agree with TRBD2. This CDR3 has 17 residues. The J segment lost 0 bases and the V segment lost 2 bases, leaving 8 bases of the junction unmatched. The germline gives CDR1 SGHDN, CDR2 FVKESK. The CDR3 region has the DNA TGTGCCAGCAGCCAATCAAGAGGCGGGAGGTACCAAGAGACCCAGTACTTC. Translating gives CASSQSRGGRYQETQYF.

This clone was detected once. The chain has TRBV9 and TRBJ2-5, with D possibly matching TRBD1 (6 bases). This CDR3 contains 16 residues. With 0 bases removed from V and 5 bases from J, the gap between germline ends came to 17 bases. The germline gives CDR1 SGDLS, CDR2 YYNGEE. The CDR3 reads CASSVVGRQASETQYF. CDR3 DNA sequence: TGTGCCAGCAGCGTAGTAGGGAGACAGGCAAGTGAGACCCAGTACTTC.

The V call is TRBV24-1, the J call TRBJ1-2, with TRBD1 as a possible D gene (6 bases). The CDR3 sequence is 14 residues long. V lost 2 bases, J lost 5 bases, and 11 bases lay in between. The V gene's germline CDR1 is KGHDR and CDR2 SFDVKD. The CDR3 reads CATSDSGDLYGYTF. The CDR3 DNA sequence: TGTGCCACCAGTGATTCAGGGGATCTATATGGCTACACCTTC.

This sequence joins TRBV19 and TRBJ2-7, with D possibly being TRBD1 (6 bases). This CDR3 region has 14 residues. V lost 6 bases to trimming and J lost 9 bases, with 21 bases between them. CDR1 LNHDA and CDR2 SQIVND come from the germline V gene (reference sequence). The CDR3 spells CASSPGPGVSGQYF. The CDR3 DNA is TGTGCCAGTAGCCCCGGGCCAGGGGTTAGTGGGCAGTACTTC.

The rearrangement uses TRBV7-9 and TRBJ2-2, with 7 bases fitting TRBD2. Germline values: CDR1 SEHNR, CDR2 FQNEAQ (reference sequence). CDR3 length equals 16 residues. The V and J ends lost 5 bases and 5 bases, in that order; junction bases with no gene match: 11. The CDR3 sequence is CASSPLGGGDTGELFF. In nucleotides, the CDR3 is TGTGCCAGCAGCCCCTTGGGCGGGGGTGATACCGGGGAGCTGTTTTTT.

The chain employs TRBV28 and TRBJ1-5; 9 positions match TRBD1. This CDR3 contains 15 residues. After removal of 6 bases from V and 7 bases from J, the junction contained 10 bases not matched to a gene. Germline V lookup: CDR1 MDHEN, CDR2 SYDVKM. CDR3 protein: CASRRGGQGRQPQHF. In DNA form, the CDR3 reads TGTGCCAGCAGGAGGGGGGGACAGGGCAGGCAGCCCCAGCATTTT.

This chain links TRBV7-2 with TRBJ2-7; 10 nucleotides agree with TRBD1. The V segment lost 5 bases and the J segment 5 bases; nucleotides outside the gene matches: 3. CDR3 length equals 13 residues. Per germline, CDR1 SGHTA and CDR2 FQGNSA. The CDR3, as DNA: TGTGCCAGCAGCGGGACAGGGGTTCACGAGCAGTACTTC. Translation gives CASSGTGVHEQYF. The full variable domain, in which reference TRBV7-2 and TRBJ2-7 provide the parts outside the CDR3, is GAGVSQSPSNKVTEKGKDVELRCDPISGHTALYWYRQSLGQGLEFLIYFQGNSAPDKSGLPSDRFSAERTGGSVSTLTIQRTQQEDSAVYLCASSGTGVHEQYFGPGTRLTVT.

This clone was recorded once. The V gene is TRBV5-1, the J gene TRBJ1-6; 9 nucleotides match TRBD1. The CDR3 has 14 amino acids. Germline V lookup: CDR1 SGHRS, CDR2 YFSETQ. V shed 4 bases, J shed 10 bases, and the junction held 6 bases outside the gene matches. The CDR3, as DNA: TGCGCCAGCAGCATAGGACAGGGGCAGTCACCCCTCCACTTT. Translated, it gives CASSIGQGQSPLHF.

V is TRBV30 and J is TRBJ1-4, with a weak D call TRBD1 (5 bases). The CDR3 sequence is 17 residues long. V lost 3 bases, J lost 0 bases, and 17 bases lay in between. The germline gives CDR1 GTSNPN, CDR2 SVGIG (reference sequence). The CDR3 reads CAWRNLRDLPTNEKLFF. The CDR3 DNA reads TGTGCCTGGAGAAATCTCAGGGATCTACCAACTAATGAAAAACTGTTTTTT. Filled out from reference TRBV30 and TRBJ1-4, the complete variable domain reads SQTIHQWPATLVQPVGSPLSLECTVEGTSNPNLYWYRQAAGRGLQLLFYSVGIGQISSEVPQNLSASRPQDRQFILSSKKLLLSDSGFYLCAWRNLRDLPTNEKLFFGSGTQLSVL.

This clone was counted ten times or more. V is TRBV6-5 and J is TRBJ1-2; D not resolved. CDR1 is MNHEY and CDR2 is SVGAGI in the germline V gene. CDR3 length equals 10 residues. The CDR3 bases are TGTGCGAGACCTAGCCATGGCTACACCTTC. Translated, it gives CARPSHGYTF.

In its sample, this clone was seen once. The gene calls are TRBV7-9 and TRBJ2-1; possible D gene TRBD2, 5 bases. CDR3 length: 14 residues. Germline V gene lookup returns CDR1 SEHNR and CDR2 FQNEAQ (reference sequence). Trimming shortened V by 4 bases and J by 10 bases, and 17 bases separated the two germline ends. The CDR3 coding sequence is TGTGCCAGCAGCTCCTCGAGGGATCCGAGGGAGCAGTTCTTC. It is translated as CASSSSRDPREQFF.